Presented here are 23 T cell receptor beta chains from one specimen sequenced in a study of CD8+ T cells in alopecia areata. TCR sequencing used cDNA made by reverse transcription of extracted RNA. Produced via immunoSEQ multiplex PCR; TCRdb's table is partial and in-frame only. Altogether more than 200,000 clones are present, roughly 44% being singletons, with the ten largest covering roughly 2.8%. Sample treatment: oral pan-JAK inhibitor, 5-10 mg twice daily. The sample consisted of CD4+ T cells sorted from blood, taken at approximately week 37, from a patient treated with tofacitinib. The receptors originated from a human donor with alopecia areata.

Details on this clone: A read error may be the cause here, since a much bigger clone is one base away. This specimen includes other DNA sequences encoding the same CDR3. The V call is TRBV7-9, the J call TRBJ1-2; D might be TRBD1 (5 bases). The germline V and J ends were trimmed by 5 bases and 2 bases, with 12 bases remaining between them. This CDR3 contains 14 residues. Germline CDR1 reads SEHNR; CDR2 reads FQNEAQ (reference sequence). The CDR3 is CASSQDGGNYGYTF. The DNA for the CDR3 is TGTGCCAGCAGCCAAGATGGGGGAAACTATGGCTACACCTTC.

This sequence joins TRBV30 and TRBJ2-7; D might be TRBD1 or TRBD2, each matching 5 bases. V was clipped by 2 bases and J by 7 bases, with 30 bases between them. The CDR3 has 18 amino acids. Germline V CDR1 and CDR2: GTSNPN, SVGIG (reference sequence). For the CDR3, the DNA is TGTGCCTGGAGTAGGCCCCCACCCCCGGGACCCGGGGAGAGGGAGCAGTACTTC. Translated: CAWSRPPPPGPGEREQYF.

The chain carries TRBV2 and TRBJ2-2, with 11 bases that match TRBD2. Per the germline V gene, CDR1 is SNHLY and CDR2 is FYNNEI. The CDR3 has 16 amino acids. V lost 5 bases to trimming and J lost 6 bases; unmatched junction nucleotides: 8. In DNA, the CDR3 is TGTGCCAGCAGTCAGACTAGCGGGATGGGCGCCGGGGAGCTGTTTTTT. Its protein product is CASSQTSGMGAGELFF. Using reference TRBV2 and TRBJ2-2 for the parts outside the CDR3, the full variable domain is EPEVTQTPSHQVTQMGQEVILRCVPISNHLYFYWYRQILGQKVEFLVSFYNNEISEKSEIFDDQFSVERPDGSNFTLKIRSTKLEDSAMYFCASSQTSGMGAGELFFGEGSRLTVL.

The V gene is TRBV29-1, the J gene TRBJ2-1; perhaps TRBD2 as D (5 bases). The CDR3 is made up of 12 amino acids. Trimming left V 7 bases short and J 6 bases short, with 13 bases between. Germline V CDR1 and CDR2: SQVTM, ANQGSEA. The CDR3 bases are TGCAGCGGAGTTTTAGCGCCCAATGAGCAGTTCTTC. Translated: CSGVLAPNEQFF.

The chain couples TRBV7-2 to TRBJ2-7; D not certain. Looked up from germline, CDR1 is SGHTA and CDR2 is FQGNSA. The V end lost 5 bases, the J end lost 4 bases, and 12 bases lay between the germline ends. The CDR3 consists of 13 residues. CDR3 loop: CASSAGPQYEQYF. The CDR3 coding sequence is TGTGCCAGCAGCGCTGGGCCTCAATACGAGCAGTACTTC.

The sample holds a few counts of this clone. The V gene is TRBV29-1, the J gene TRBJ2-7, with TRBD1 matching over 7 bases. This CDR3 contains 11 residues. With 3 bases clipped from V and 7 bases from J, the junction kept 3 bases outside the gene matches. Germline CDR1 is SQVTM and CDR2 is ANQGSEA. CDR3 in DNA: TGCAGCGTTGATTTACAGGGGGAGCAGTACTTC. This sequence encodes CSVDLQGEQYF.

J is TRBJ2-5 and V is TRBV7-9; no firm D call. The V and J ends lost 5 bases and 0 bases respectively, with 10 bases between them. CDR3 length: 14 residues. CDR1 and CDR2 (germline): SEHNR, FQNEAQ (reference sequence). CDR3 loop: CASSKRTDQETQYF. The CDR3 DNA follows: TGTGCCAGCAGCAAACGGACGGACCAAGAGACCCAGTACTTC.

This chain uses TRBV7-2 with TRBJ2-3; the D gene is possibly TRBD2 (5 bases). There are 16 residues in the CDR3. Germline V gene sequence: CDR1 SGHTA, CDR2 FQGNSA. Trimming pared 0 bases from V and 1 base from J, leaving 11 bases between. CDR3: CASSLARGSGTDTQYF. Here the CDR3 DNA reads TGTGCCAGCAGCTTAGCGCGAGGGTCGGGCACAGATACGCAGTATTTT.

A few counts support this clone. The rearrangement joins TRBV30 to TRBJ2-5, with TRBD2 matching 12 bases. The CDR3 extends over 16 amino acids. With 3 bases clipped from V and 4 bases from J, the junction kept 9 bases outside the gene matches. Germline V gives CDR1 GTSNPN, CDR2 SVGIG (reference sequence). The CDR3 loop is CAWRSSGRASGETQYF. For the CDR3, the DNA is TGTGCCTGGAGATCTAGCGGGAGGGCCTCGGGAGAGACCCAGTACTTC. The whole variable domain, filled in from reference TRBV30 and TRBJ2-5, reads SQTIHQWPATLVQPVGSPLSLECTVEGTSNPNLYWYRQAAGRGLQLLFYSVGIGQISSEVPQNLSASRPQDRQFILSSKKLLLSDSGFYLCAWRSSGRASGETQYFGPGTRLLVL.

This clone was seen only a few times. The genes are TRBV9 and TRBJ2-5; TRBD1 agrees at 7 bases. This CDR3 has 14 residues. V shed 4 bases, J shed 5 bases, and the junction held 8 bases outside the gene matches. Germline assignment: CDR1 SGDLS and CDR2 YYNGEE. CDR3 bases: TGTGCCAGCAGCTCGCGGACAGGAGGCGAGACCCAGTACTTC. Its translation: CASSSRTGGETQYF.

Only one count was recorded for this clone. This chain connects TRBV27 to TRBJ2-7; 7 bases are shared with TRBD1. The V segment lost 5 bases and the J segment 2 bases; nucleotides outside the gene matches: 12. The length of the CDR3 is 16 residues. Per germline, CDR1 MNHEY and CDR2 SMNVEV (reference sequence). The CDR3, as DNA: TGTGCCAGCAGTAAAAACCGGGACAGCTCAACCTACGAGCAGTACTTC. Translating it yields CASSKNRDSSTYEQYF.

This CDR3 is CASSRRLAGGPYNEQFF. The CDR3 nucleotides read TGTGCCAGCAGCCGACGACTAGCGGGAGGGCCCTACAATGAGCAGTTCTTC. This chain links TRBV27 with TRBJ2-1, with 14 bases identical to TRBD2. Germline CDR1 and CDR2: MNHEY and SMNVEV (reference sequence). CDR3 size: 17 residues. V shed 6 bases, J shed 2 bases, and the junction held 6 bases outside the gene matches.

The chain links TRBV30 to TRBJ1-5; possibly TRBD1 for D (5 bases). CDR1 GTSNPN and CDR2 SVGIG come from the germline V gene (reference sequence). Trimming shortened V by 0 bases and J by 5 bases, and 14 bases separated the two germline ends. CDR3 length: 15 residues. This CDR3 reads CAWSVLGGKDQPQHF. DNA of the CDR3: TGTGCCTGGAGTGTACTCGGGGGGAAGGATCAGCCCCAGCATTTT.

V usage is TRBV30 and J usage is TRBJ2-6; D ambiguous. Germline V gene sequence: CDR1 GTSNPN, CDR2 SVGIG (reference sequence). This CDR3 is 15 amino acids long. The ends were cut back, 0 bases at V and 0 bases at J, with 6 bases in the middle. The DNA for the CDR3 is TGTGCCTGGAGTGTACACAGCTCTGGGGCCAACGTCCTGACTTTC. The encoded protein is CAWSVHSSGANVLTF.

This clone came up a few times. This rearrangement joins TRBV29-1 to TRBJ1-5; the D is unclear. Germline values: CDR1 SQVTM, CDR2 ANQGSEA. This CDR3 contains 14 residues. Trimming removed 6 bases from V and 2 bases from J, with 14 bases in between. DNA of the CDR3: TGCAGCGTGTCACGCGGGTCGGGCAATCAGCCCCAGCATTTT. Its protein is CSVSRGSGNQPQHF.

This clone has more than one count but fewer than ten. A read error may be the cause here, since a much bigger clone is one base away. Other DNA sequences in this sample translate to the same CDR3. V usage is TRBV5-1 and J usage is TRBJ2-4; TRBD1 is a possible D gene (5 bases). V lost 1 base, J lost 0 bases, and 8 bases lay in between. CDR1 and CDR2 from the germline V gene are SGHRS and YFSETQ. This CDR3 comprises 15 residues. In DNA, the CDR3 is TGCGCCAGCAGCTTGACCCAGGGAGCCAAAAACATTCAGTACTTC. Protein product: CASSLTQGAKNIQYF. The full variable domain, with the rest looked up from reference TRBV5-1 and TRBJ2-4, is KAGVTQTPRYLIKTRGQQVTLSCSPISGHRSVSWYQQTPGQGLQFLFEYFSETQRNKGNFPGRFSGRQFSNSRSEMNVSTLELGDSALYLCASSLTQGAKNIQYFGAGTRLSVL.

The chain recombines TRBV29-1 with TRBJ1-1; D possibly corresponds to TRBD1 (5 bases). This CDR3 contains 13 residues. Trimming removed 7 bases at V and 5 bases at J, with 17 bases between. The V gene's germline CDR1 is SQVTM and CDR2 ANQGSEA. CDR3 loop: CSAPRVRETEAFF. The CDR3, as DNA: TGCAGCGCCCCGAGGGTCAGGGAGACTGAAGCTTTCTTT.

The CDR3 is CASSAPFRGLGETQYF. In DNA, the CDR3 is TGTGCCAGCAGTGCACCATTCAGGGGGTTGGGAGAGACCCAGTACTTC. The V gene is TRBV6-1, the J gene TRBJ2-5; 7 bases line up with TRBD1. CDR3 length: 16 amino acids. CDR1 and CDR2 from the germline V gene are MNHNS and SASEGT. Trimming cost V 4 bases and J 4 bases; bases outside gene matches: 12.

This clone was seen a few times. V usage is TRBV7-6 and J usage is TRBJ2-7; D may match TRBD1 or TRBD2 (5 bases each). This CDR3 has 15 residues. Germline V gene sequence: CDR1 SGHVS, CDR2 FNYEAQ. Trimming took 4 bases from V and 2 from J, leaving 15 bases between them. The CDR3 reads CASSSAVGAPYEQYF. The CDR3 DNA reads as TGTGCCAGCAGCTCCGCCGTCGGGGCTCCCTACGAGCAGTACTTC.

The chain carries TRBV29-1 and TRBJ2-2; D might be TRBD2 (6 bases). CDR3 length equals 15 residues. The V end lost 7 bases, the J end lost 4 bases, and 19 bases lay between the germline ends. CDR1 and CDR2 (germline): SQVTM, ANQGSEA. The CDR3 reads CSALGGRGSTGELFF. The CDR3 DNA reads TGCAGCGCCCTGGGCGGGCGGGGTAGCACCGGGGAGCTGTTTTTT.

The CDR3 nucleotides read TGTGCCAGCACCTCGGGACAGAGCAATCAGCCCCAGCATTTT. Its protein is CASTSGQSNQPQHF. J is TRBJ1-5 and V is TRBV6-5; 7 bases map to TRBD1. Germline assignment: CDR1 MNHEY and CDR2 SVGAGI. The CDR3 covers 14 residues. V was pared by 7 bases and J by 1 base, with 4 bases of the junction left unmatched.

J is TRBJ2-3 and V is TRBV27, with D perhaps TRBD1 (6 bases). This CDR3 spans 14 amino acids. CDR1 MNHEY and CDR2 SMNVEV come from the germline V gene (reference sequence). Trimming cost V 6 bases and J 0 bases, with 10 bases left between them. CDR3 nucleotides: TGTGCCAGCAGGAAACAGGGAAGCACAGATACGCAGTATTTT. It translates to CASRKQGSTDTQYF.

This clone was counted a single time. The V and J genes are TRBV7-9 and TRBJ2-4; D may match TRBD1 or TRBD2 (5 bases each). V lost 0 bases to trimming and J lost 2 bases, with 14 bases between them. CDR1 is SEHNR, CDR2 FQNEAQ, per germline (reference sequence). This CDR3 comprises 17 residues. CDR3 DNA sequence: TGTGCCAGCAGCTTAGCTTTGGGGGACGGGTCCAAAAACATTCAGTACTTC. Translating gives CASSLALGDGSKNIQYF.